This TCR beta chain is drawn from a study of spatial heterogeneity in lung cancer. TCR cDNA molecules were tagged individually, and each one carried a unique molecular identifier. TCRdb called the 5' RACE reads again in MiXCR, with one record for every CDR3 protein. Of 12,000 or so distinct CDR3 sequences listed, 14% are singletons. The CDR3 sequence is 14 residues long. This clonotype was counted many times. As for time point: sample taken at primary tumor resection. Unsorted tumor, nontumor lung tissue or cryopreserved PBMC supplied the whole RNA. This chain uses TRBV21-1 with TRBJ2-7. TRBV21-1 is an annotated pseudogene. The clonotype comes from a female donor with early-stage non-small cell lung cancer. The material sequenced was PBMCs, taken at surgery. Here the CDR3 reads CASSKGQYSYEQYF. CDR3 bases: TGTGCCAGCAGCAAAGGGCAGTACTCCTACGAGCAGTACTTC.